What follows are 2 T cell receptor beta chains derived from one specimen sequenced in a study of naive and memory T cell subsets listed by TCRdb under 2017. Libraries were constructed by 5' RACE. For sequencing, an Illumina MiSeq was employed. TCR RNA was reverse transcribed with SuperScript IV using alpha and beta constant region primers for the blood and skin samples. TCRdb took the public reads, trimmed them with fastp at Q25, ran MiXCR for clone calling and kept in-frame beta chains. A single entry per CDR3 protein holds the most common genes and DNA from its merged rows. The sample table holds more than 25,000 distinct CDR3 sequences, of which around a quarter were seen once. Of the sample, about 1.8% falls within the top ten clones. For whole blood analysis, over 2 ml of peripheral blood was collected from healthy adult volunteers into Tempus tubes, and RNA was extracted following the manufacturer's instructions.

These TCRs come from a female donor in good health.

Only a few counts were recorded for this clonotype. The J gene is TRBJ1-2, the V gene TRBV6-6; 7 bases are shared with TRBD1. CDR1 is MNHNY and CDR2 is SVGAGI in the germline V gene (reference sequence). The trim removed 7 bases at V and 4 bases at J, leaving 6 bases unmatched. This CDR3 spans 13 amino acids. CDR3 sequence reads: CASTQGTVYGYTF. In DNA, the CDR3 is TGTGCCAGCACCCAGGGGACAGTCTATGGCTACACCTTC.

This clonotype was detected ten times or more. V is TRBV20-1 and J is TRBJ1-1, with TRBD1 identical over 10 bases. CDR1 and CDR2 from the germline V gene are DFQATT and SNEGSKA (reference sequence). V trimming: 6 bases; J trimming: 7 bases; junction bases outside the gene matches: 8. The CDR3 totals 13 residues. The CDR3 nucleotides are TGCAGTGCCAGGACAGGGGGGGTGATTGAAGCTTTCTTT. It is translated as CSARTGGVIEAFF.